The 32 T cell receptor beta chains listed next were all sequenced from one sample in a study of blood T cell repertoires in COVID-19. Sequencing was performed with immunoSEQ multiplex PCR; in TCRdb, only in-frame clones are kept and a portion is missing. The sample shows more than 250,000 clones, approximately 90% of them seen only once. The sequenced sample was peripheral blood. Receptors originate from a woman in her fifties or sixties with COVID-19, enrolled during active disease.

The J gene is TRBJ1-2, the V gene TRBV11-3, with TRBD1 as a possible D gene (5 bases). V lost 4 bases and J 2 bases, leaving 11 bases between the germline ends. CDR3 size: 14 residues. Germline V lookup: CDR1 SGHNT, CDR2 YENEEA. CDR3 residues: CASSSRDGNYGYTF. The DNA of the CDR3 is TGTGCCAGCAGCTCGCGGGACGGAAACTATGGCTACACCTTC.

The chain carries TRBV10-1 and TRBJ2-1, with 11 bases lining up with TRBD2. CDR3 size: 13 residues. The V gene end was trimmed by 7 bases and the J gene end by 12 bases; junction bases not matched to a gene: 8. The germline gives CDR1 WNHNN, CDR2 SYGVQD (reference sequence). CDR3 protein: CASMGTSGRVQFF. The CDR3 DNA sequence: TGCGCCAGCATGGGTACTAGCGGGAGAGTGCAGTTCTTC.

The CDR3 spells CAWRGVSGRDQYF. CDR3 coding DNA: TGTGCCTGGAGGGGGGTTAGCGGGAGGGACCAGTACTTC. The chain has TRBV30 and TRBJ2-7; 11 bases match TRBD2. Losses at the gene ends were 3 bases for V and 10 bases for J; bases not matched to a gene: 8. Germline V gene data show CDR1 as GTSNPN and CDR2 as SVGIG (reference sequence). This CDR3 spans 13 amino acids.

The chain has TRBV6-5 and TRBJ2-1; D is perhaps TRBD1 (9 bases). Germline V lookup: CDR1 MNHEY, CDR2 SVGAGI. V was trimmed by 6 bases and J by 4 bases, leaving 16 bases between them. The CDR3 totals 15 residues. The CDR3 sequence is CASSPGGTGYNEQFF. The DNA for the CDR3 is TGTGCCAGCAGCCCGGGGGGGACAGGGTACAATGAGCAGTTCTTC.

The chain couples TRBV18 to TRBJ1-1; D is possibly TRBD1 (5 bases). Trimming removed 3 bases at V and 2 bases at J, with 10 bases between. Germline lookup yields CDR1 KGHSH and CDR2 LQKENI. There are 14 residues in the CDR3. CDR3 protein: CASSPAGPNTEAFF. Written as DNA, the CDR3 is TGTGCCAGCTCACCGGCGGGACCCAACACTGAAGCTTTCTTT. The full variable domain, with the rest looked up from reference TRBV18 and TRBJ1-1, is NAGVMQNPRHLVRRRGQEARLRCSPMKGHSHVYWYRQLPEEGLKFMVYLQKENIIDESGMPKERFSAEFPKEGPSILRIQQVVRGDSAAYFCASSPAGPNTEAFFGQGTRLTVV.

The gene calls are TRBV12-5 and TRBJ2-7; 7 bases are a match to TRBD1. The V gene end was trimmed by 6 bases and the J gene end by 4 bases; junction bases not matched to a gene: 9. The CDR3 is made up of 14 amino acids. The germline V gene encodes CDR1 LGHNT and CDR2 FRNRAP. In nucleotides, the CDR3 is TGTGCTAGTGGACCGGACAGGTTGGGGTACGAGCAGTACTTC. Translated: CASGPDRLGYEQYF.

This clone was recorded once. This chain links TRBV6-5 with TRBJ2-7, with 10 bases lining up with TRBD2. CDR1 and CDR2 from the germline V gene are MNHEY and SVGAGI. The V segment lost 3 bases and the J segment 3 bases; nucleotides outside the gene matches: 5. The length of the CDR3 is 15 residues. The CDR3 here is CASSYVVAGGYEQYF. The DNA of the CDR3 is TGTGCCAGCAGTTATGTGGTAGCGGGAGGCTACGAGCAGTACTTC.

V usage is TRBV4-1 and J usage is TRBJ2-1; a possible D gene is TRBD1 (6 bases). Trimming took 1 base from V and 0 from J, leaving 13 bases between them. The CDR3 runs to 17 residues. Germline CDR1 MGHRA, CDR2 YSYEKL. In DNA, the CDR3 is TGCGCCAGCAGCCAAGCCGGACCAGGGGCCTCCTACAATGAGCAGTTCTTC. The encoded protein is CASSQAGPGASYNEQFF.

The J gene is TRBJ2-7, the V gene TRBV3-1 (or the pseudogene TRBV3-2), with TRBD2 identical over 11 bases. J gave up 5 bases and V 0 bases, and 30 bases lay outside the gene matches. The CDR3 is made up of 24 amino acids. The germline V gene encodes CDR1 LGHDT and CDR2 YNNKEL (reference sequence). The CDR3 here is CASSQDPSWDTPGTSGRGDHEQYF. The CDR3 nucleotides are TGTGCCAGCAGCCAAGATCCTAGTTGGGACACCCCCGGGACTAGCGGAAGGGGTGACCACGAGCAGTACTTC.

The chain uses TRBV7-9 and TRBJ1-1; TRBD1 matches at 7 bases. The germline V gene encodes CDR1 SEHNR and CDR2 FQNEAQ (reference sequence). The V gene end was trimmed by 5 bases and the J gene end by 1 base; junction bases not matched to a gene: 7. This CDR3 contains 15 residues. CDR3 region: CASSPMAGGNTEAFF. The CDR3 DNA reads TGTGCCAGCAGCCCGATGGCAGGGGGGAACACTGAAGCTTTCTTT.

This chain uses TRBV6-5 with TRBJ2-7; perhaps TRBD2 as D (5 bases). Germline-derived CDR1 and CDR2 are MNHEY and SVGAGI. The CDR3 runs 16 residues. Trimming took 0 bases from V and 0 from J, leaving 12 bases between them. This CDR3 reads CASSYSLATSSYEQYF. In nucleotides, the CDR3 is TGTGCCAGCAGTTACTCTTTAGCGACCTCCTCCTACGAGCAGTACTTC.

The chain joins TRBV6-2 or TRBV6-3 to TRBJ2-7; TRBD1 matches 7 bases. Looked up from germline, CDR1 is MNHEY and CDR2 is SVGEGT. V was pared by 0 bases and J by 7 bases, with 9 bases of the junction left unmatched. The CDR3 extends over 15 amino acids. The CDR3 DNA reads TGTGCCAGCAGTTACTCCCGACAGGGTTCGGGAGAGCAGTACTTC. Encoded protein: CASSYSRQGSGEQYF.

CDR3 nucleotide sequence: TGTGCCAGCAGTCTTCCTAGCGGAGTTACCAATGAGCAGTTCTTC. Translation: CASSLPSGVTNEQFF. The chain links TRBV13 to TRBJ2-1, with 7 nucleotides matching TRBD2. Trimming removed 6 bases from V and 6 bases from J; junction bases left unmatched: 11. The CDR3 is made up of 15 amino acids. Per the germline V gene, CDR1 is PRHDT and CDR2 is FYEKMQ (reference sequence).

V gene TRBV30 combines with J gene TRBJ2-7; maybe TRBD2 (6 bases). The CDR3 is 14 amino acids. CDR1 and CDR2 (germline): GTSNPN, SVGIG (reference sequence). With 3 bases removed from V and 6 bases from J, the gap between germline ends came to 18 bases. CDR3 in DNA: TGTGCCTGGAGCGGCGGGGACCCCCATGTCGAGCAGTACTTC. Encoded protein: CAWSGGDPHVEQYF.

The chain couples TRBV24-1 to TRBJ2-3; 9 bases are a match to TRBD2. The CDR3 totals 14 residues. Germline V CDR1 and CDR2: KGHDR, SFDVKD. The junction had 5 bases not matched to a gene; V was cut back by 5 bases and J by 6 bases. CDR3 sequence (DNA): TGTGCCACCAGTGGTCCCGGGACTAGCGATACGCAGTATTTT. This encodes CATSGPGTSDTQYF.

This chain links TRBV5-5 with TRBJ2-7; the match to TRBD1 covers 7 bases. Unmatched junction bases numbered 11, after V lost 4 bases and J lost 4 bases. The CDR3 runs to 15 residues. Germline V gene lookup returns CDR1 SGHKS and CDR2 YYEKEE (reference sequence). CDR3 residues: CASSTGQVLRYEQYF. CDR3 sequence (DNA): TGTGCCAGCAGCACCGGACAGGTCCTTAGGTACGAGCAGTACTTC. Together with reference TRBV5-5 and TRBJ2-7, the CDR3 gives the full variable domain: DAGVTQSPTHLIKTRGQQVTLRCSPISGHKSVSWYQQVLGQGPQFIFQYYEKEERGRGNFPDRFSARQFPNYSSELNVNALLLGDSALYLCASSTGQVLRYEQYFGPGTRLTVT.

The J gene is TRBJ1-2, the V gene TRBV11-2; 9 positions match TRBD1. CDR1 and CDR2 (germline): SGHAT, FQNNGV. This CDR3 has 17 residues. V was pared by 3 bases and J by 0 bases, with 8 bases of the junction left unmatched. The CDR3 sequence: CASSLLSGQGPNYGYTF. CDR3 in DNA: TGTGCCAGCAGCTTGCTTTCGGGACAGGGACCTAACTATGGCTACACCTTC.

The chain has TRBV28 and TRBJ1-1; D gene uncertain. This CDR3 has 13 residues. CDR1 is MDHEN and CDR2 is SYDVKM in the germline V gene. Trimming took off 3 bases at V and 0 bases at J, with 5 bases between the two ends. CDR3 sequence: CASSFPLNTEAFF. DNA of the CDR3: TGTGCCAGCAGTTTTCCATTGAACACTGAAGCTTTCTTT.

The chain is built from TRBV27 and TRBJ1-1; 10 bases fit TRBD1. V lost 4 bases, J lost 7 bases, and 9 bases stayed unmatched. In germline, CDR1 is MNHEY, CDR2 SMNVEV (reference sequence). CDR3 size: 15 residues. In DNA form, the CDR3 reads TGTGCCAGCAGTTCCCCGGGACAGGGGCATTATGAAGCTTTCTTT. Residues: CASSSPGQGHYEAFF.

This sequence joins TRBV6-8 and TRBJ2-7; TRBD1 matches 9 bases. V lost 2 bases and J lost 4; bases outside the gene matches: 9. This CDR3 has 16 amino acids. Germline-derived CDR1 and CDR2 are MNHGY and SAAAGT. The CDR3 region is CASSYPDRGSAYEQYF. The DNA for the CDR3 is TGTGCCAGCAGTTACCCGGACAGGGGAAGTGCATACGAGCAGTACTTC.

The chain has TRBV7-8 and TRBJ1-3; no reliable D call. The CDR3 loop spans 13 amino acids. CDR1 and CDR2 from the germline V gene are SGHVS and FQNEAQ. The V end lost 8 bases, the J end lost 3 bases, and 11 bases lay between the germline ends. The DNA of the CDR3 is TGTGCCAGCGGTTGGGGAGATGGAAACACCATATATTTT. This encodes CASGWGDGNTIYF.

The chain recombines TRBV2 with TRBJ2-7; 7 bases are shared with TRBD1. Trimming cost V 4 bases and J 3 bases; bases outside gene matches: 3. Germline V gene data show CDR1 as SNHLY and CDR2 as FYNNEI. The CDR3 is 13 residues long. CDR3 protein: CASSGDRHYEQYF. In nucleotides, the CDR3 is TGTGCCAGCAGTGGGGACAGACACTACGAGCAGTACTTC.

J is TRBJ1-2 and V is TRBV14; D call uncertain. This CDR3 is 17 amino acids long. Trimming took 4 bases from V and 2 from J, leaving 20 bases between them. Looked up from germline, CDR1 is SGHDN and CDR2 is FVKESK. DNA for the CDR3: TGTGCCAGCAGCCCGGAAACGAATTCGGAGATAAACTATGGCTACACCTTC. Translating gives CASSPETNSEINYGYTF.

This sequence joins TRBV5-4 and TRBJ2-5, with 10 bases aligning to TRBD2. After removal of 6 bases from V and 2 bases from J, the junction contained 7 bases not matched to a gene. CDR3 size: 15 residues. Germline lookup yields CDR1 SGHNT and CDR2 YYREEE (reference sequence). The CDR3 region is CASTPSGGIQETQYF. Written as DNA, the CDR3 is TGTGCCAGCACCCCTAGCGGGGGAATTCAAGAGACCCAGTACTTC.

The chain uses TRBV24-1 and TRBJ2-3; 9 bases agree with TRBD1. The CDR3 totals 16 residues. Germline V lookup: CDR1 KGHDR, CDR2 SFDVKD. The ends lost 3 bases at V and 2 bases at J; junction bases unmatched: 5. CDR3 bases: TGTGCCACCAGTGATCCCGGGACAGGGACCACAGATACGCAGTATTTT. Its translation is CATSDPGTGTTDTQYF.

V and J are TRBV27 and TRBJ2-1; TRBD1 is a possible D gene (5 bases). This CDR3 region has 16 residues. Germline V gene lookup returns CDR1 MNHEY and CDR2 SMNVEV (reference sequence). V lost 5 bases to trimming and J lost 4 bases, with 18 bases between them. CDR3 loop: CASSLSRPTAYNEQFF. The CDR3 nucleotides read TGTGCCAGCAGTCTAAGTCGCCCGACAGCTTACAATGAGCAGTTCTTC.

CDR3 DNA: TGCAGCGTTGCAGGGACAGGGGGGCAGGTGGCTACTAACTATGGCTACACCTTC. This codes for CSVAGTGGQVATNYGYTF. This chain uses TRBV29-1 with TRBJ1-2, with TRBD1 identical over 11 bases. The J segment lost 0 bases and the V segment lost 4 bases, leaving 13 bases of the junction unmatched. In germline, CDR1 is SQVTM, CDR2 ANQGSEA. The CDR3 totals 18 residues.

The chain has TRBV18 and TRBJ2-5; D gene unclear. CDR1 and CDR2 from the germline V gene are KGHSH and LQKENI. V was pared by 4 bases and J by 0 bases, with 3 bases between. This CDR3 comprises 12 residues. The CDR3 sequence is CASSLYQETQYF. CDR3 bases: TGTGCCAGCTCACTCTACCAAGAGACCCAGTACTTC.

V is TRBV19 and J is TRBJ1-1, with 8 bases aligning to TRBD1. Germline assignment: CDR1 LNHDA and CDR2 SQIVND (reference sequence). This CDR3 is built from 18 residues. With V trimmed by 7 bases and J by 4 bases, 20 bases remained unmatched. CDR3 residues: CASNPGGRGLRSSTEAFF. The CDR3, as DNA: TGTGCCAGTAACCCGGGGGGCAGGGGGCTTCGTTCCAGCACTGAAGCTTTCTTT.

The chain couples TRBV19 to TRBJ2-3; the match to TRBD2 covers 8 bases. V was pared by 5 bases and J by 1 base, with 5 bases of the junction left unmatched. Germline CDR1 and CDR2: LNHDA and SQIVND (reference sequence). This CDR3 is built from 15 residues. Here the CDR3 reads CASSPPGGGTDTQYF. As DNA, the CDR3 is TGTGCCAGTAGTCCCCCGGGGGGGGGCACAGATACGCAGTATTTT.

The chain couples TRBV9 to TRBJ1-2; the D gene is possibly TRBD1 (6 bases). The CDR3 is 17 residues long. Trimming left V 3 bases short and J 6 bases short, with 24 bases between. Germline CDR1 is SGDLS and CDR2 is YYNGEE. CDR3: CASSAPISGSGVHGYTF. The DNA of the CDR3 is TGTGCCAGCAGCGCCCCAATATCAGGTTCAGGGGTCCATGGCTACACCTTC.

The J gene is TRBJ2-1, the V gene TRBV6-5; 8 positions agree with TRBD2. The germline V gene has CDR1 MNHEY and CDR2 SVGAGI. V lost 2 bases to trimming and J lost 14 bases; unmatched junction nucleotides: 2. The CDR3 loop spans 11 amino acids. This chain's CDR3 is CASSYGAGEFF. As DNA, the CDR3 is TGTGCCAGCAGTTACGGAGCGGGAGAGTTCTTC.